This TCR beta chain was obtained from a study of blood T cell repertoires in COVID-19. The protocol was immunoSEQ multiplex PCR, while the TCRdb copy is restricted to in-frame clones and leaves out a portion. The table records a few hundred thousand clones, nearly 90% of them present only once. From germline, CDR1 is LNHDA and CDR2 SQIVND (reference sequence). This CDR3 is built from 14 residues. J gave up 2 bases and V 3 bases, and 3 bases lay outside the gene matches. This clonotype originated in a woman aged 25-40 years with COVID-19, enrolled during active disease. This rearrangement joins TRBV19 to TRBJ1-2, with 7 bases that match TRBD1. The sample was peripheral blood. CDR3 sequence: CASSIRRGNYGYTF. In DNA, the CDR3 is TGTGCCAGTAGTATCCGCAGGGGGAACTATGGCTACACCTTC.